This T cell receptor beta chain was obtained from a study of blood T cells in healthy people across ages. The CDR3 runs 16 residues. The germline V gene has CDR1 MGHRA and CDR2 YSYEKL. V shed 0 bases and J shed 4 bases, with 15 bases lying between them. This clonotype was observed a few times. A sample-barcoded 5' primer and a J-beta primer mix were used in a second PCR of about 7 to 12 cycles. TCRdb called the 5' RACE reads again in MiXCR, with one record for every CDR3 protein. The repertoire consists of some 1.7 million distinct CDR3 sequences, with roughly 27% occurring once and the leading ten covering about 8%.

The specimen was blood. The TCR was taken from a woman in her 30s in good health. The rearrangement uses TRBV4-1 and TRBJ1-1; unclear D gene. The CDR3 here is CASSQDPWTGGTEAFF. Written as DNA, the CDR3 is TGCGCCAGCAGCCAAGATCCTTGGACGGGAGGCACTGAAGCTTTCTTT.